This is a list of T cell receptor beta chains from one sample in a study of early T cells in non-severe SARS-CoV-2 infection. One entry per CDR3 protein, called by TCRdb with MiXCR from the 5' RACE reads. The repertoire holds approximately 58,000 distinct CDR3 sequences, with roughly 6.5% as singletons. The sample comprised whole blood. Every receptor here comes from an adult who was a healthcare worker with PCR-confirmed SARS-CoV-2 infection or an uninfected control (not recorded which). Each CDR3 is given with its conserved first and last residue. D genes are given only for firm matches. Rows may omit the clone size; those that give it use once, few, many or a size class.

D	V	size	J	DNA	CDR3
-	TRBV5-1	many	TRBJ1-2	TGCGCCAGCAGCTTGGGGTCGGTCCTTAATGGCTACACCTTC	CASSLGSVLNGYTF
TRBD1	TRBV10-2	many	TRBJ1-1	TGCGCCAGCAACAGACAGGGATTCACTGAAGCTTTCTTT	CASNRQGFTEAFF
TRBD2	TRBV7-9	-	TRBJ2-6	TGTGCCAGCAGCTTTAGCGGGGGGGCCTCTGGGGCCAACGTCCTGACTTTC	CASSFSGGASGANVLTF
TRBD1	TRBV19	many	TRBJ1-2	TGTGCCAGTAGTACACCTAGGACAGGGGGAGGCTATGGCTACACCTTC	CASSTPRTGGGYGYTF
-	TRBV10-3	-	TRBJ1-5	TGTGCCATCAGTGACCATTATAGCAATCAGCCCCAGCATTTT	CAISDHYSNQPQHF
-	TRBV14	-	TRBJ2-1	TGTGCCAGCAGCCCATCGGCCCTCGTACGGGATGAGCAGTTCTTC	CASSPSALVRDEQFF
-	TRBV5-1	few	TRBJ1-2	TGCGCCAGCAGCAGGGGGGAGAACCCAAGCATCTATGGCTACACCTTC	CASSRGENPSIYGYTF
-	TRBV19	-	TRBJ1-4	TGTGCCAGTAGGACGGGACAAGCCAATGAAAAACTGTTTTTT	CASRTGQANEKLFF
-	TRBV18	-	TRBJ2-6	TGTGCCAGCTCACCAACCCTTGCGAGAGGAGGGGCCAACGTCCTGACTTTC	CASSPTLARGGANVLTF
TRBD2	TRBV6-5	-	TRBJ2-7	TGTGCCAGCAGTTACTCGGCTAGCGGGGAGGGCGAGCAGTACTTC	CASSYSASGEGEQYF
-	TRBV7-2	few	TRBJ2-2	TGTGCCAGCAGCTTGACAGAATTCACCGGGGAGCTGTTTTTT	CASSLTEFTGELFF
-	TRBV29-1	few	TRBJ1-3	TGCAGCGTTGAAGTCCATTCCTCTGGAAACACCATATATTTT	CSVEVHSSGNTIYF
TRBD1	TRBV14	-	TRBJ2-5	TGTGCCAGCAGCCAAGATAGGACAGGGCGTGCAGAGACCCAGTACTTC	CASSQDRTGRAETQYF
TRBD1	TRBV20-1	many	TRBJ1-5	TGCAGTGCTAGAGTCCCGACAGGGGGAAAGAATCAGCCCCAGCATTTT	CSARVPTGGKNQPQHF
-	TRBV5-1	many	TRBJ2-7	TGCGCCAGCAGCTCACGACAGACGGTCTCCTACGAGCAGTACTTC	CASSSRQTVSYEQYF
-	TRBV6-5	few	TRBJ2-1	TGTGCCAGCAGTTACCCTGATGAGGGCCATGAGCAGTTCTTC	CASSYPDEGHEQFF
-	TRBV4-1	many	TRBJ2-7	TGCGCCAGCAGCTTAGGGAGCGAGCAGTACTTC	CASSLGSEQYF
-	TRBV6-5	few	TRBJ1-3	TGTGCCAGCAGTAGCTACAGGAGAGGCACTGGAAACACCATATATTTT	CASSSYRRGTGNTIYF
TRBD2	TRBV10-3	many	TRBJ2-3	TGTGCCACCTCGAGGACTAGCGGGGGAACAGATACGCAGTATTTT	CATSRTSGGTDTQYF
-	TRBV19	-	TRBJ2-2	TGTGCCAGTAGTATAGGTCCTAGTCGGAACACCGGGGAGCTGTTTTTT	CASSIGPSRNTGELFF
-	TRBV18	-	TRBJ1-2	TGTGCCAGCTCACCAAGGGGACCAGGGACGGGCTATGGCTACACCTTC	CASSPRGPGTGYGYTF
TRBD1	TRBV20-1	many	TRBJ2-7	TGCAGTGCTTCCGACAGGGGTGTCGAGCAGTACTTC	CSASDRGVEQYF
TRBD1	TRBV11-2	-	TRBJ2-7	TGTGCCAGCAGCTCTATCTCGGGGACAGCCTATTTCGAGCAGTACTTC	CASSSISGTAYFEQYF
TRBD1	TRBV3-1	few	TRBJ1-2	TGTGCCAGCAGCCAACCCAAAAGGGGGCCGCTTGGCTACACCTTC	CASSQPKRGPLGYTF
-	TRBV10-2	many	TRBJ1-2	TGCGCCAGCAGTGAGACAGGGTTTCGTTTGCCACACACCTTC	CASSETGFRLPHTF
-	TRBV19	many	TRBJ1-5	TGTGCCAGCCAGGACGAATGGACAGATAGCAATCAGCCCCAGCATTTT	CASQDEWTDSNQPQHF
TRBD1	TRBV6-1	many	TRBJ2-3	TGTGCCAGCAGTGAAGGCAGGGGGTTGACAGATACGCAGTATTTT	CASSEGRGLTDTQYF
-	TRBV10-2	-	TRBJ2-3	TGCGCCAGCAGTGAAAGGTCGATGAATACGCAGTATTTT	CASSERSMNTQYF
-	TRBV7-3	many	TRBJ2-3	TGTGCCAGCAGCTTACTTGTCCTGAACGCCACAGATACGCAGTATTTT	CASSLLVLNATDTQYF
-	TRBV4-3	few	TRBJ1-2	TGCGCCAGCAGCCAAGTATCATCTGGAGGCTATGGCTACACCTTC	CASSQVSSGGYGYTF
-	TRBV2	few	TRBJ2-7	TGTGCCAGCACCCGAGCCCCCGGGACCTCCTACGAGCAGTACTTC	CASTRAPGTSYEQYF
-	TRBV7-2	many	TRBJ1-5	TGTGCCAGCAGCCCCAGTAGGGGTAGCAATCAGCCCCAGCATTTT	CASSPSRGSNQPQHF
-	TRBV7-2	few	TRBJ2-5	TGTGCCAGCAGCCTAGACCTTACGGAGACCCAGTACTTC	CASSLDLTETQYF
-	TRBV6-5	many	TRBJ2-7	TGTGCCAGCAGAACCCGGCGACTAGTTAACACCTACGAGCAGTACTTC	CASRTRRLVNTYEQYF
TRBD1	TRBV20-1	-	TRBJ2-7	TGCAGTGCTAGAGGCCTTGTACGGGACAGATTCTCCTACGAGCAGTACTTC	CSARGLVRDRFSYEQYF
-	TRBV7-3	many	TRBJ2-3	TGTGCCAGCAGCTCTGGACCAGATACGCAGTATTTT	CASSSGPDTQYF
-	TRBV6-5	many	TRBJ1-6	TGTGCCAGCAGTTACGGGACCGCGCTAAATTCACCCCTCCACTTT	CASSYGTALNSPLHF
TRBD1	TRBV12-3/TRBV12-4	many	TRBJ2-1	TGTGCCAGCAGAGTCTCGACAGGGGGTATGGATGAGCAGTTCTTC	CASRVSTGGMDEQFF
-	TRBV5-1	few	TRBJ1-1	TGCGCCAGCAGCATGACAGCGAACACTGAAGCTTTCTTT	CASSMTANTEAFF
-	TRBV10-3	many	TRBJ1-6	TGTGCCATCAGGGCAGGGGATAATTCACCCCTCCACTTT	CAIRAGDNSPLHF
-	TRBV7-2	many	TRBJ1-4	TGTGCCAGCAGCCCCCGTCCCAATGAAAAACTGTTTTTT	CASSPRPNEKLFF
-	TRBV7-2	few	TRBJ1-2	TGTGCCAGCAGCGTCGACAGGAGCCGCTTGTCCTATGGCTACACCTTC	CASSVDRSRLSYGYTF